These 27 T cell receptor beta chains were all obtained from the same sample, sequenced in a study of T cell repertoires in cytomegalovirus infection. Their antigens remain unidentified. Each CDR3 protein gets one entry after TCRdb re-called the reads with MiXCR. The sample has 900,000 to 950,000 distinct CDR3 sequences, more than 25% seen once. Sequenced here: cultured CD8+ T cells from PBMCs, sampled from culture after CMV antigen stimulation. The source is a human donor in good health (CMV status not recorded). Some clones in this sample may be carry-over from other donors' samples.

This clonotype was detected only a few times. This chain uses TRBV27 with TRBJ1-2; TRBD1 matches 7 bases. Germline V gives CDR1 MNHEY, CDR2 SMNVEV (reference sequence). There are 17 residues in the CDR3. V gave up 1 base and J gave up 0 bases; unmatched junction bases: 8. Here the CDR3 DNA reads TGTGCCAGCAGTTTATACGAGGGGGCGATTTCTAACTATGGCTACACCTTC. Protein product: CASSLYEGAISNYGYTF.

Only a few counts were recorded for this clonotype. This chain uses TRBV20-1 with TRBJ1-2; perhaps TRBD1 as D (5 bases). The germline V and J ends were trimmed by 3 bases and 3 bases, with 14 bases remaining between them. This CDR3 contains 14 residues. Germline CDR1 is DFQATT and CDR2 is SNEGSKA (reference sequence). The CDR3 here is CSASLPDSHYGYTF. The CDR3 nucleotides are TGCAGTGCTAGTCTACCAGACAGTCACTATGGCTACACCTTC.

The chain carries TRBV4-3 and TRBJ2-3, with 10 bases fitting TRBD1. The junction had 6 bases not matched to a gene; V was cut back by 4 bases and J by 5 bases. The CDR3 has 15 residues. In germline, CDR1 is LGHNA, CDR2 YSLEER. The CDR3 sequence is CASSPTGGLKDTQYF. DNA for the CDR3: TGCGCCAGCAGCCCGACAGGGGGCTTAAAAGATACGCAGTATTTT.

This clonotype showed up just a few times. The CDR3 protein is CASSFRMGGTEAFF. The CDR3 coding sequence is TGCGCCAGCAGCTTCCGAATGGGGGGGACTGAAGCTTTCTTT. The genes are TRBV5-1 and TRBJ1-1, with a possible D match to TRBD1 (5 bases). V gave up 2 bases and J gave up 5 bases, with 13 bases separating them. The CDR3 is 14 residues long. Germline CDR1 is SGHRS and CDR2 is YFSETQ.

V is TRBV4-1 and J is TRBJ1-1; 7 nucleotides match TRBD1. V was pared by 3 bases and J by 3 bases, with 7 bases of the junction left unmatched. This CDR3 comprises 15 residues. CDR1 MGHRA and CDR2 YSYEKL come from the germline V gene. The CDR3 loop reads CASSQGDRVDTEAFF. As DNA, the CDR3 is TGCGCCAGCAGCCAGGGGGACAGAGTGGACACTGAAGCTTTCTTT.

The sample holds a few counts of this clonotype. The chain has TRBV4-1 and TRBJ2-3; 11 bases fit TRBD2. The germline gives CDR1 MGHRA, CDR2 YSYEKL. This CDR3 has 17 amino acids. V lost 7 bases and J lost 2; bases outside the gene matches: 11. The CDR3 loop is CASTLVPLAGVTDTQYF. The DNA of the CDR3 is TGCGCCAGCACCCTCGTCCCACTAGCGGGGGTCACAGATACGCAGTATTTT.

This clonotype occurred a few times. The chain combines TRBV28 with TRBJ2-1; D is unclear. V lost 3 bases and J lost 7, with 7 bases in between. This CDR3 is 12 amino acids long. Looked up from germline, CDR1 is MDHEN and CDR2 is SYDVKM. CDR3 bases: TGTGCCAGCAGTTTCGATGGTAATGAGCAGTTCTTC. It codes for CASSFDGNEQFF.

About this clonotype itself: A much larger clone differs by one base, so this may be a read error. The chain is built from TRBV7-2 and TRBJ2-1; D uncertain. The germline V gene has CDR1 SGHTA and CDR2 FQGNSA. The CDR3 runs 14 residues. The CDR3 region is CASILDSSYNEQLF. The CDR3 nucleotides are TGTGCCAGCATCCTAGATAGCTCCTACAATGAGCAGCTCTTC.

The chain combines TRBV19 with TRBJ2-3; 9 bases map to TRBD2. Trimming cost V 9 bases and J 1 base; bases outside gene matches: 2. This CDR3 has 13 residues. Per the germline V gene, CDR1 is LNHDA and CDR2 is SQIVND (reference sequence). This chain's CDR3 is CASERGGTDTQYF. The CDR3 coding sequence is TGTGCCAGCGAGCGGGGGGGCACAGATACGCAGTATTTT.

This clonotype was seen a handful of times. This CDR3 is CASSLAGATQETQYF. In DNA, the CDR3 is TGTGCCAGCAGCTTGGCGGGGGCCACCCAAGAGACCCAGTACTTC. The chain has TRBV7-8 and TRBJ2-5; maybe TRBD2 (7 bases). Looked up from germline, CDR1 is SGHVS and CDR2 is FQNEAQ. The germline V and J ends were trimmed by 3 bases and 1 base, with 12 bases remaining between them. This CDR3 is built from 15 residues.

The chain is built from TRBV5-1 and TRBJ1-1; 7 nucleotides match TRBD1. This CDR3 has 14 residues. J lost 4 bases, V lost 1 base, and 4 bases had no gene match. Germline CDR1 is SGHRS and CDR2 is YFSETQ. CDR3 sequence reads: CASSLRGGLTEAFF. CDR3 nucleotide sequence: TGCGCCAGCAGCTTGAGAGGGGGCCTCACTGAAGCTTTCTTT.

The chain uses TRBV6-6 and TRBJ2-2; D may be TRBD1 or TRBD2 (5 bases each). The length of the CDR3 is 16 residues. The germline V gene encodes CDR1 MNHNY and CDR2 SVGAGI (reference sequence). The V gene lost 6 bases and the J gene lost 0 bases, with 14 bases spanning the gap. As DNA, the CDR3 is TGTGCCAGCAGGCAAACCGGGACCTCGAACACCGGGGAGCTGTTTTTT. Protein sequence: CASRQTGTSNTGELFF.

This clonotype appeared a few times. The rearrangement uses TRBV2 and TRBJ2-4; D is unclear. Germline V gene sequence: CDR1 SNHLY, CDR2 FYNNEI. The CDR3 consists of 10 residues. Trimming cost V 6 bases and J 6 bases, with 3 bases left between them. The DNA of the CDR3 is TGTGCCAGCAGGGGAAACATTCAGTACTTC. Translated, it gives CASRGNIQYF.

J is TRBJ1-1 and V is TRBV4-1, with D perhaps matching TRBD1 (5 bases). This CDR3 spans 15 amino acids. With 3 bases removed from V and 0 bases from J, the gap between germline ends came to 11 bases. The germline gives CDR1 MGHRA, CDR2 YSYEKL. The CDR3 reads CASSQKTAVNTEAFF. The CDR3 DNA follows: TGCGCCAGCAGCCAGAAGACAGCAGTGAACACTGAAGCTTTCTTT.

In this sample, this clonotype turned up many times. The chain has TRBV7-3 and TRBJ1-1; 9 bases line up with TRBD1. V was clipped by 5 bases and J by 0 bases; unmatched bases: 10. This CDR3 is built from 17 residues. Germline CDR1 is SGHTA and CDR2 is FQGTGA. The CDR3 DNA sequence: TGTGCCAGCAGCCCGGGGGACAGGGTGACAATGAACACTGAAGCTTTCTTT. As protein: CASSPGDRVTMNTEAFF.

This clonotype was seen ten or more times. The chain combines TRBV12-3 or TRBV12-4 with TRBJ2-1; 8 bases agree with TRBD1. The CDR3 spans 14 residues. Unmatched junction bases numbered 7, after V lost 3 bases and J lost 9 bases. The CDR3 coding sequence is TGTGCCAGCAGTTTCTCGGACAGGGTGGGTGAGCAGTTCTTC. It specifies CASSFSDRVGEQFF.

This chain connects TRBV7-8 to TRBJ2-3; the match to TRBD2 covers 13 bases. J was trimmed by 1 base and V by 4 bases; bases with no gene match: 2. Germline CDR1 reads SGHVS; CDR2 reads FQNEAQ. CDR3 length: 16 amino acids. In DNA, the CDR3 is TGTGCCAGCAGCTCCGGGACTAGCGGGGGCACAGATACGCAGTATTTT. It yields the protein CASSSGTSGGTDTQYF.

The gene calls are TRBV6-6 and TRBJ2-2, with D tentatively TRBD2 (5 bases). Germline V gives CDR1 MNHNY, CDR2 SVGAGI (reference sequence). Trimming removed 7 bases at V and 4 bases at J, with 19 bases between. The CDR3 has 16 amino acids. The CDR3 DNA reads as TGTGCCAGCACCCCTATCGTTACCCGGGGCACCGGGGAGCTGTTTTTT. Translating it yields CASTPIVTRGTGELFF.

This chain connects TRBV20-1 to TRBJ2-7, with D perhaps matching TRBD2 (6 bases). Trimming shortened V by 3 bases and J by 7 bases, and 25 bases separated the two germline ends. The CDR3 is 16 amino acids. Per the germline V gene, CDR1 is DFQATT and CDR2 is SNEGSKA (reference sequence). The CDR3 sequence is CSARATEGRSGREQYF. The CDR3 region has the DNA TGCAGTGCTAGGGCTACGGAGGGACGGTCGGGCCGTGAGCAGTACTTC.

V gene TRBV7-4 combines with J gene TRBJ1-2; D is undetermined. Germline CDR1 SGHVT, CDR2 SQSDAQ. V lost 6 bases to trimming and J lost 6 bases, with 17 bases between them. The CDR3 length is 14 residues. The CDR3 coding sequence is TGTGCCAGCAGAGCAGGAGACACGAGGAATGGCTACACCTTC. Its translation: CASRAGDTRNGYTF.

This sequence joins TRBV5-6 and TRBJ1-1; possible D gene TRBD1, 5 bases. In germline, CDR1 is SGHDT, CDR2 YYEEEE. The CDR3 covers 17 residues. The ends were cut back, 4 bases at V and 1 base at J, with 20 bases in the middle. The CDR3 protein is CASSPGYIRAGNTEAFF. DNA of the CDR3: TGTGCCAGCAGCCCTGGGTATATCAGGGCGGGGAACACTGAAGCTTTCTTT.

In its sample, this clonotype was seen many times. The V gene is TRBV7-2, the J gene TRBJ2-5; the match to TRBD2 covers 8 bases. This CDR3 has 17 amino acids. V lost 5 bases to trimming and J lost 0 bases; unmatched junction nucleotides: 11. The germline CDR1 and CDR2 sequences are SGHTA and FQGNSA. The CDR3 region is CASSPRTAGEYQETQYF. As DNA, the CDR3 is TGTGCCAGCAGCCCCAGGACAGCGGGGGAATACCAAGAGACCCAGTACTTC.

V usage is TRBV6-2 or TRBV6-3 and J usage is TRBJ2-2, with D maybe TRBD2 (6 bases). The CDR3 sequence is 15 residues long. V was shortened by 0 bases and J by 6 bases, with 11 bases between the two germline ends. Germline V gene sequence: CDR1 MNHEY, CDR2 SVGEGT. In nucleotides, the CDR3 is TGTGCCAGCAGTTACTCGACCGGGGGTCCCGGGGAGCTGTTTTTT. It specifies CASSYSTGGPGELFF.

The chain uses TRBV12-3 or TRBV12-4 and TRBJ2-3; TRBD2 might be the D (5 bases). Deletions cut 1 base from V and 4 bases from J, with 9 bases between. The CDR3 loop spans 14 amino acids. CDR3 in DNA: TGTGCCAGCAGTTTAGGCACAGCGGCAGATACGCAGTATTTT. It codes for CASSLGTAADTQYF.

J is TRBJ1-1 and V is TRBV6-9, with 7 bases aligning to TRBD1. Losses at the gene ends were 9 bases for V and 4 bases for J; bases not matched to a gene: 11. The germline V gene has CDR1 MNHGY and CDR2 SVAAGI. CDR3 size: 14 residues. The chain's CDR3 is CARSVGTAVTEAFF. Here the CDR3 DNA reads TGTGCCAGAAGCGTGGGGACAGCGGTCACTGAAGCTTTCTTT.

The chain carries TRBV3-1 and TRBJ2-7; TRBD1 is a possible D gene (6 bases). There are 16 residues in the CDR3. The V and J ends lost 1 base and 6 bases respectively, with 19 bases between them. The germline V gene has CDR1 LGHDT and CDR2 YNNKEL (reference sequence). CDR3 region: CASSQGVSRLRGEQYF. Here the CDR3 DNA reads TGTGCCAGCAGCCAAGGGGTCAGCCGACTCAGGGGCGAGCAGTACTTC.

About this clonotype: A much more abundant neighbour one base away suggests this may be a read error. J is TRBJ1-2 and V is TRBV4-1; D might be TRBD1 (6 bases). The CDR3 loop spans 15 amino acids. The ends were cut back, 2 bases at V and 0 bases at J, with 10 bases in the middle. The germline CDR1 and CDR2 sequences are MGHRA and YSYEKL. CDR3 amino acids: CASSQPGTPNYGYTF. CDR3 bases: TGCGCCAGCAGCCAACCAGGGACACCTAACTATGGCTACACCTTC.